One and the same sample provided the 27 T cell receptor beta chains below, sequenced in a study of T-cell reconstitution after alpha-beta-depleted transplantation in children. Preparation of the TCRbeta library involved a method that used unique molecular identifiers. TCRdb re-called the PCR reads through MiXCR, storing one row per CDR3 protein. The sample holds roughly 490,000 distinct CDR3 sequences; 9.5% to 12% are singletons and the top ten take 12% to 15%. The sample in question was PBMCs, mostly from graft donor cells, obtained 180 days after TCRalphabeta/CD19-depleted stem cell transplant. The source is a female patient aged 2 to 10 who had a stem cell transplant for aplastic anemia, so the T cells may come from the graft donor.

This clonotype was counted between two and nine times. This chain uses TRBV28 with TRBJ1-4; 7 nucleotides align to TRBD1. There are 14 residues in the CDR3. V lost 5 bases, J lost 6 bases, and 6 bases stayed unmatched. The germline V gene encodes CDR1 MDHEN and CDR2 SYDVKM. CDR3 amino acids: CASSALQGYEKLFF. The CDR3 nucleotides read TGTGCCAGCAGTGCCTTACAGGGGTATGAAAAACTGTTTTTT.

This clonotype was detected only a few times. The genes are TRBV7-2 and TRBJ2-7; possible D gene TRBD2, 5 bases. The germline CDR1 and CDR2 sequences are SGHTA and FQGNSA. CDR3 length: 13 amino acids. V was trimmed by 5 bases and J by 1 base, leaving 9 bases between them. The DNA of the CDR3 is TGTGCCAGCAGCGAGGGCTCGTCCTACGAGCAGTACGTC. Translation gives CASSEGSSYEQYV.

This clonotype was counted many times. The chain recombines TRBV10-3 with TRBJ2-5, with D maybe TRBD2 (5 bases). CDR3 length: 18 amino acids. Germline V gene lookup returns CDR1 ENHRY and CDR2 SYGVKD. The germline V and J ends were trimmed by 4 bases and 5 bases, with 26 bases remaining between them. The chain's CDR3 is CAISGASYQSRGRETQYF. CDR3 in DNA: TGTGCCATCAGTGGGGCTAGCTACCAGTCCCGGGGTCGGGAGACCCAGTACTTC.

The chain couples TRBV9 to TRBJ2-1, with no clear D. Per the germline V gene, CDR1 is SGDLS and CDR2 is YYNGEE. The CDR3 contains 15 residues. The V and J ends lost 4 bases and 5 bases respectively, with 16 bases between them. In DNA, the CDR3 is TGTGCCAGCAGCCTACTTCCGCTTTCCCACAATGAGCAGTTCTTC. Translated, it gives CASSLLPLSHNEQFF.

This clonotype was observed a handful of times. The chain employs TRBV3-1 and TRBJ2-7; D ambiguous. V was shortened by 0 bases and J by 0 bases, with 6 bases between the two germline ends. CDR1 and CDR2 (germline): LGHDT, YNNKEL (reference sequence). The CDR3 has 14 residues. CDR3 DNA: TGTGCCAGCAGCCAAGAGCTCGTCTCCTACGAGCAGTACTTC. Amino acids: CASSQELVSYEQYF.

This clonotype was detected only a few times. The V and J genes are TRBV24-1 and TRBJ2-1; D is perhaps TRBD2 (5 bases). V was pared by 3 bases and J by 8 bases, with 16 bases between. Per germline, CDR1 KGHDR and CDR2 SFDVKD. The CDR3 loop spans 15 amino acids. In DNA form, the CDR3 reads TGTGCCACCAGTGATACAGCGGCGCCTCGGGATGAGCAGTTCTTC. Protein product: CATSDTAAPRDEQFF.

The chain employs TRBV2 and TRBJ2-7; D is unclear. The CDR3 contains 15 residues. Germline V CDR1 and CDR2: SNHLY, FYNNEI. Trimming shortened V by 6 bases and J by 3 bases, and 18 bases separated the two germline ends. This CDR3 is CASRQGPRLRYEQYV. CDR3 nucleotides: TGTGCCAGCAGACAAGGGCCCAGACTCCGCTACGAGCAGTACGTC.

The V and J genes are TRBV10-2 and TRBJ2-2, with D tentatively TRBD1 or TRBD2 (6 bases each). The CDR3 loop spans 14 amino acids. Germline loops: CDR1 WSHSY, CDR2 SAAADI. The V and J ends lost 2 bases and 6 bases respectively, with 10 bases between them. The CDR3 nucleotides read TGCGCCAGCAGTGAGACAAGGGGGGCCGGGGAGCTGTTTTTT. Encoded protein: CASSETRGAGELFF.

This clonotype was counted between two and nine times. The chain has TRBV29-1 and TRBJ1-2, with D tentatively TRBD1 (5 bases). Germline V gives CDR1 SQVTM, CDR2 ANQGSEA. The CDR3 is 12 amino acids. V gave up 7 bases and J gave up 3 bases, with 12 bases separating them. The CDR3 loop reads CSGLKGDYGYTF. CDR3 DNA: TGCAGCGGCTTAAAAGGGGACTATGGCTACACCTTC.

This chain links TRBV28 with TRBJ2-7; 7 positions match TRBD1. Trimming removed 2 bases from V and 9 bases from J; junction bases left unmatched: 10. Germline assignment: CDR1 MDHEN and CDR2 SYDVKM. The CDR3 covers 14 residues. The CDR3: CASSLDRVSPVQYF. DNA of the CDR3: TGTGCCAGCAGTTTAGACAGGGTATCCCCGGTGCAGTACTTC. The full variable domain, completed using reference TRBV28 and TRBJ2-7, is DVKVTQSSRYLVKRTGEKVFLECVQDMDHENMFWYRQDPGLGLRLIYFSYDVKMKEKGDIPEGYSVSREKKERFSLILESASTNQTSMYLCASSLDRVSPVQYFGPGTRLTVT.

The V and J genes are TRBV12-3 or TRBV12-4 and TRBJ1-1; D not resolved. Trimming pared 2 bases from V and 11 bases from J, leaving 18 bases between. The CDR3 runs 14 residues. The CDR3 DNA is TGTGCCAGCAGTTTATCCCCTTATCTCTCGGTGGCTTTCTTT. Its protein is CASSLSPYLSVAFF.

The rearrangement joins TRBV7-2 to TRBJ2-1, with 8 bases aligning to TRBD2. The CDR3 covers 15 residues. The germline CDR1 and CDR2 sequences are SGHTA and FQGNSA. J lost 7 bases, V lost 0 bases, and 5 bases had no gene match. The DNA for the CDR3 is TGTGCCAGCAGCTTAGCCGGGAGGGTCAGGAATGAGCAGTTCTTC. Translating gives CASSLAGRVRNEQFF.

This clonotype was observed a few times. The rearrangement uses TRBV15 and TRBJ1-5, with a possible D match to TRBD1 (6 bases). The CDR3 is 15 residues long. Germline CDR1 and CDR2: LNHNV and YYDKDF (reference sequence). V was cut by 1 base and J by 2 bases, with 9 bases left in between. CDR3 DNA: TGTGCCACCAGCAGAGCCAGGGGAGGCAATCAGCCCCAGCATTTT. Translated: CATSRARGGNQPQHF. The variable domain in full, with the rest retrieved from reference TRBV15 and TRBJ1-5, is DAMVIQNPRYQVTQFGKPVTLSCSQTLNHNVMYWYQQKSSQAPKLLFHYYDKDFNNEADTPDNFQSRRPNTSFCFLDIRSPGLGDTAMYLCATSRARGGNQPQHFGDGTRLSIL.

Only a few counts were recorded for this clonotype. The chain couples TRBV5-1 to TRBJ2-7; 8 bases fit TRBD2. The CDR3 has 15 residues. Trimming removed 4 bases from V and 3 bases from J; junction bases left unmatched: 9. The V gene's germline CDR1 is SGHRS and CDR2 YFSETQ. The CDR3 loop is CASSVGLELNYEQYF. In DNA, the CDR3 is TGCGCCAGCAGCGTGGGACTAGAACTAAACTACGAGCAGTACTTC.

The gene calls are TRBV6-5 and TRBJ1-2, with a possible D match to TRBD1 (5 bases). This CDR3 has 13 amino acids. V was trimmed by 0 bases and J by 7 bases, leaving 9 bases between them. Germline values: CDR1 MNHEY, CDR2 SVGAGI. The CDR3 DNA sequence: TGTGCCAGCAGTTACTCACTGGGGCCTGGCTACACCTTC. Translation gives CASSYSLGPGYTF.

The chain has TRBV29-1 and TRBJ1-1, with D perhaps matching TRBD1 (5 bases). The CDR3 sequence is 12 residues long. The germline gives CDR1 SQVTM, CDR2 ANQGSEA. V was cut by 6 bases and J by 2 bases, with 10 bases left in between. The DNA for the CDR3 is TGCAGCGTGGGTCAGGGTAACACTGAAGCTTTCTTT. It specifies CSVGQGNTEAFF. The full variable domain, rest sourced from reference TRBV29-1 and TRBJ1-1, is SAVISQKPSRDICQRGTSLTIQCQVDSQVTMMFWYRQQPGQSLTLIATANQGSEATYESGFVIDKFPISRPNLTFSTLTVSNMSPEDSSIYLCSVGQGNTEAFFGQGTRLTVV.

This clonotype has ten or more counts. CDR3 sequence (DNA): TGTGCCAGCAGTTTCTGGGACAGCAATGAGCAGTTCTTC. Translated, it gives CASSFWDSNEQFF. The rearrangement joins TRBV12-3 or TRBV12-4 to TRBJ2-1; TRBD1 agrees at 7 bases. The CDR3 has 13 amino acids. With 3 bases clipped from V and 6 bases from J, the junction kept 2 bases outside the gene matches.

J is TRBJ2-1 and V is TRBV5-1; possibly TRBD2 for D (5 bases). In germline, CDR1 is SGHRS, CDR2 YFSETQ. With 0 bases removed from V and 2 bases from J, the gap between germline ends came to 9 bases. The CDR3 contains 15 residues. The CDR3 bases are TGCGCCAGCAGCTTGGAGACTACCACCTACAATGAGCAGTTCTTC. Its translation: CASSLETTTYNEQFF. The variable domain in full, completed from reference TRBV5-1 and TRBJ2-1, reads KAGVTQTPRYLIKTRGQQVTLSCSPISGHRSVSWYQQTPGQGLQFLFEYFSETQRNKGNFPGRFSGRQFSNSRSEMNVSTLELGDSALYLCASSLETTTYNEQFFGPGTRLTVL.

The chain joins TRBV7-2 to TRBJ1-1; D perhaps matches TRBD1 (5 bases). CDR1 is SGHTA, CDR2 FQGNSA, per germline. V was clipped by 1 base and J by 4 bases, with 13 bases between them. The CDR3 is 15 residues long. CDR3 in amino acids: CASSLVPGSGTEAFF. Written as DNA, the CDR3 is TGTGCCAGCAGCTTAGTCCCAGGGTCGGGCACTGAAGCTTTCTTT.

CDR3 coding DNA: TGTGCCAGCAGTGACCGGCCCCTCGGGGAGCTGTTTTTT. Its translation: CASSDRPLGELFF. The chain combines TRBV6-4 with TRBJ2-2; D is unresolved. The V end was cut by 2 bases, the J end by 7 bases, with 8 bases between. This CDR3 contains 13 residues. Germline CDR1 MRHNA, CDR2 SNTAGT.

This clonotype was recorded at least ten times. The CDR3 here is CASRGLIWANYGYTF. In DNA form, the CDR3 reads TGTGCCAGCAGGGGCTTGATATGGGCTAACTATGGCTACACCTTC. The chain is built from TRBV28 and TRBJ1-2; D is ambiguous. The ends were cut back, 6 bases at V and 0 bases at J, with 14 bases in the middle. The CDR3 sequence is 15 residues long. Germline V gene sequence: CDR1 MDHEN, CDR2 SYDVKM.

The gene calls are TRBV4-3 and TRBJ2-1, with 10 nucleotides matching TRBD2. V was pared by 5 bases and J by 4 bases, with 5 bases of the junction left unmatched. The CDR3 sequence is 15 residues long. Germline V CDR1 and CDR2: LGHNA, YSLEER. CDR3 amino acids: CASSVTSGHYNEQFF. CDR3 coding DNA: TGCGCCAGCAGCGTGACTAGCGGGCATTACAATGAGCAGTTCTTC.

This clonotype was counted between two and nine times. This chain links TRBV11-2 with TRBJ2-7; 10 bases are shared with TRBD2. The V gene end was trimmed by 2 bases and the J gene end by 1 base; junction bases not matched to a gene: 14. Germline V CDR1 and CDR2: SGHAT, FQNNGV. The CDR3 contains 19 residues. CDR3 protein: CASSLYPVSEREGSYEQYF. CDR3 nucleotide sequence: TGTGCCAGCAGCTTATACCCCGTCTCGGAGCGGGAGGGTTCCTACGAGCAGTACTTC.

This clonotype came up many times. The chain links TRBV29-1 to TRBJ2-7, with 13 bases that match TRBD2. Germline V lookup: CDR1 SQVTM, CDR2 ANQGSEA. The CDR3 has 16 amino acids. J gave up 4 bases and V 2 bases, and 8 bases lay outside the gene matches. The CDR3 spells CSVELGLAGFKYEQYF. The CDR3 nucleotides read TGCAGCGTTGAATTGGGACTAGCGGGGTTTAAATACGAGCAGTACTTC.

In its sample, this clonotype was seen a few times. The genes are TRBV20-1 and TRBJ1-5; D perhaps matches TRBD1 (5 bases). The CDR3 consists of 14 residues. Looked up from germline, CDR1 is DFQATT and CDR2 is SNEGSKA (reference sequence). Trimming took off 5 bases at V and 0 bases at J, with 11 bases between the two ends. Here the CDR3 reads CSAAPGDSNQPQHF. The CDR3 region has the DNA TGCAGTGCTGCCCCGGGGGATAGCAATCAGCCCCAGCATTTT.

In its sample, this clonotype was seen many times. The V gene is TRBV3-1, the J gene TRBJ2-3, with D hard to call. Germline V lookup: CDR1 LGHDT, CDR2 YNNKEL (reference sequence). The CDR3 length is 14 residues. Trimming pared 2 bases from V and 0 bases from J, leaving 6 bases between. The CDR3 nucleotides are TGTGCCAGCAGCCAAACGTCCAGCACAGATACGCAGTATTTT. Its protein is CASSQTSSTDTQYF.

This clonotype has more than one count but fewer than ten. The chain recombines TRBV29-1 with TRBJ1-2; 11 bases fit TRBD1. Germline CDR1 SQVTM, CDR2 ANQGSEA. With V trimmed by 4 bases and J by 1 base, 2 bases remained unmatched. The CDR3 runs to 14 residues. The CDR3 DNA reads TGCAGCGTTGGCGGGACAGGGGGTAACTATGGCTACACCTTC. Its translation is CSVGGTGGNYGYTF.